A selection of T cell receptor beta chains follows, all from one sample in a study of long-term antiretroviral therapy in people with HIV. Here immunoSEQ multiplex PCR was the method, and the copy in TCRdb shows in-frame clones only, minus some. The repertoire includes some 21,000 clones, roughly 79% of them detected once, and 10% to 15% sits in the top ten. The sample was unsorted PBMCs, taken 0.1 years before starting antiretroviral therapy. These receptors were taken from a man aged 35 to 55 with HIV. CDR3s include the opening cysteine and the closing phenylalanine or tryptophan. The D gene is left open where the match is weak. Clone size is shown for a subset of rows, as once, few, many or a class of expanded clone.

CDR3 DNA: TGTGCCAGCAGCTTAGCGCATTCATACGGAAACACCATATATTTT
CDR3 protein: CASSLAHSYGNTIYF
J gene: TRBJ1-3
V gene: TRBV7-2
D gene: NA
clone size: NA

CDR3 DNA: TGTGCCAGCTCACCATTGGGGCTCAACAGTGGTTCACCCCTCCACTTT
CDR3 protein: CASSPLGLNSGSPLHF
J gene: TRBJ1-6
V gene: TRBV18
D gene: NA
clone size: NA

CDR3 DNA: TGCAGCGTCGGTACAGGGGCAGATACGCAGTATTTT
CDR3 protein: CSVGTGADTQYF
J gene: TRBJ2-3
V gene: TRBV29-1
D gene: TRBD1
clone size: once

CDR3 DNA: TGTGCCAGCAGCCCACTAGATCCGGGATTTATCTCCTACGAGCAGTACTTC
CDR3 protein: CASSPLDPGFISYEQYF
J gene: TRBJ2-7
V gene: TRBV5-4
D gene: NA
clone size: NA

CDR3 DNA: TGTGCCAGCAGCTTAGGGACAGGGTCGCGGGAGACCCAGTACTTC
CDR3 protein: CASSLGTGSRETQYF
J gene: TRBJ2-5
V gene: TRBV7-9
D gene: TRBD1
clone size: NA

CDR3 DNA: TGTGCCAGCAGCCAAGAAAGGGGTTTCTCCTACGAGCAGTACTTC
CDR3 protein: CASSQERGFSYEQYF
J gene: TRBJ2-7
V gene: TRBV4-2
D gene: NA
clone size: NA

CDR3 DNA: TGTGCCAGCAGGAATCTTGTATTGAGGGAGCTGTTTTTT
CDR3 protein: CASRNLVLRELFF
J gene: TRBJ2-2
V gene: TRBV27
D gene: NA
clone size: NA

CDR3 DNA: TGTGCCAGCAGCGTAGCCGGGGCTTACTCCTACGAGCAGTACTTC
CDR3 protein: CASSVAGAYSYEQYF
J gene: TRBJ2-7
V gene: TRBV9
D gene: NA
clone size: NA

CDR3 DNA: TGTGCCAGCAGCTTAACGACAGGGACCGGGGCCAACGTCCTGACTTTC
CDR3 protein: CASSLTTGTGANVLTF
J gene: TRBJ2-6
V gene: TRBV11-2
D gene: TRBD1
clone size: NA

CDR3 DNA: TGTGCCAGCAGTCTAGCGGGAGGGGGGTACGAGCAGTACTTC
CDR3 protein: CASSLAGGGYEQYF
J gene: TRBJ2-7
V gene: TRBV6-5
D gene: TRBD2
clone size: NA

CDR3 DNA: TGTGCCAGCAGTTACGGGGCGGGACAGCGATTCGAGCAGTACTTC
CDR3 protein: CASSYGAGQRFEQYF
J gene: TRBJ2-7
V gene: TRBV6-5
D gene: NA
clone size: NA

CDR3 DNA: TGTGCCAGCAGTCAAGAGACCCAGTACTTC
CDR3 protein: CASSQETQYF
J gene: TRBJ2-5
V gene: TRBV27
D gene: NA
clone size: NA

CDR3 DNA: TGTGCCAGCAGTAGGGGGGGAAGGCAGGGTCAGCCCCAGCATTTT
CDR3 protein: CASSRGGRQGQPQHF
J gene: TRBJ1-5
V gene: TRBV28
D gene: NA
clone size: NA

CDR3 DNA: TGTGCCAGCAGTTTTCTTCGGTACGAGCAGTACTTC
CDR3 protein: CASSFLRYEQYF
J gene: TRBJ2-7
V gene: TRBV28
D gene: NA
clone size: few

CDR3 DNA: TGTGCCAGCAGCACAACGGGGTGTACCTCCTACGAGCAGTACTTC
CDR3 protein: CASSTTGCTSYEQYF
J gene: TRBJ2-7
V gene: TRBV21-1
D gene: NA
clone size: NA

CDR3 DNA: TGTGCCAGCAGCCCAGGGCGACGACAGGGGAGAAACACCATATATTTT
CDR3 protein: CASSPGRRQGRNTIYF
J gene: TRBJ1-3
V gene: TRBV13
D gene: TRBD1
clone size: NA

CDR3 DNA: TGTGCCAGCAGCTTCGGAGGGGCAAATGAGCAGTTCTTC
CDR3 protein: CASSFGGANEQFF
J gene: TRBJ2-1
V gene: TRBV5-6
D gene: NA
clone size: NA

CDR3 DNA: TGCGCCAGCAGCCAAGATCTGCTAAACATTCAGTACTTC
CDR3 protein: CASSQDLLNIQYF
J gene: TRBJ2-4
V gene: TRBV4-1
D gene: NA
clone size: NA

CDR3 DNA: TGCGCCAGCAGCTTGGGTCCGGGAGGGGGCTACGAGCAGTACTTC
CDR3 protein: CASSLGPGGGYEQYF
J gene: TRBJ2-7
V gene: TRBV5-1
D gene: TRBD2
clone size: NA

CDR3 DNA: TGCGCCAGCAGCCAAGAAAGAGGGACGGAGCAGTACTTC
CDR3 protein: CASSQERGTEQYF
J gene: TRBJ2-7
V gene: TRBV4-1
D gene: NA
clone size: few

CDR3 DNA: TGCGCCAGCAGCCAAGGAACGGGAAGCTCTGGGGCCAACGTCCTGACTTTC
CDR3 protein: CASSQGTGSSGANVLTF
J gene: TRBJ2-6
V gene: TRBV4-1
D gene: NA
clone size: NA

CDR3 DNA: TGTGCCAGCAGTTTCCGGACAGGGGGCCCGGCTTTCTTT
CDR3 protein: CASSFRTGGPAFF
J gene: TRBJ1-1
V gene: TRBV6-5
D gene: TRBD1
clone size: few

CDR3 DNA: TGTGCTAGTGGTTTGGCCCCTGCGGACGGGGCGAACACTGAAGCTTTCTTT
CDR3 protein: CASGLAPADGANTEAFF
J gene: TRBJ1-1
V gene: TRBV12-5
D gene: NA
clone size: NA

CDR3 DNA: TGTGCCAGCAGCCCCCAGTCAGATACGCAGTATTTT
CDR3 protein: CASSPQSDTQYF
J gene: TRBJ2-3
V gene: TRBV7-9
D gene: NA
clone size: NA

CDR3 DNA: TGCGCCAGCAGCTTGGGGACAGGGGACGAGCAGTACTTC
CDR3 protein: CASSLGTGDEQYF
J gene: TRBJ2-7
V gene: TRBV5-1
D gene: TRBD1
clone size: NA

CDR3 DNA: TGTGCCAGCTCACCCCTAGCGGGAAAGAACACCGGGGAGCTGTTTTTT
CDR3 protein: CASSPLAGKNTGELFF
J gene: TRBJ2-2
V gene: TRBV18
D gene: TRBD2
clone size: NA

CDR3 DNA: TGCGCCAGCAGCGTGGACAGTTACTACGAGCAGTACTTC
CDR3 protein: CASSVDSYYEQYF
J gene: TRBJ2-7
V gene: TRBV5-1
D gene: NA
clone size: NA

CDR3 DNA: TGTGCCAGCAGTTCGGACTTGAACACTGAAGCTTTCTTT
CDR3 protein: CASSSDLNTEAFF
J gene: TRBJ1-1
V gene: TRBV2
D gene: NA
clone size: NA

CDR3 DNA: TGTGCCAGTAGTATAGATTACGGGACAGATACGCAGTATTTT
CDR3 protein: CASSIDYGTDTQYF
J gene: TRBJ2-3
V gene: TRBV19
D gene: NA
clone size: NA

CDR3 DNA: TGTGCCAGCAGTGAAAGGGCGCCAAACTCCTACGAGCAGTACTTC
CDR3 protein: CASSERAPNSYEQYF
J gene: TRBJ2-7
V gene: TRBV6-1
D gene: NA
clone size: NA

CDR3 DNA: TGTGCCAGCAGCTCAGCGGGACAGGGCTCATACGAGCAGTACTTC
CDR3 protein: CASSSAGQGSYEQYF
J gene: TRBJ2-7
V gene: TRBV7-9
D gene: TRBD1
clone size: NA

CDR3 DNA: TGCGCCAGCAGCTTTTTCCGGGGGGCCAGCACAGATACGCAGTATTTT
CDR3 protein: CASSFFRGASTDTQYF
J gene: TRBJ2-3
V gene: TRBV5-1
D gene: NA
clone size: NA

CDR3 DNA: TGTGCCAGCAGCCTCCAAGACAGAGCTAACTATGGCTACACCTTC
CDR3 protein: CASSLQDRANYGYTF
J gene: TRBJ1-2
V gene: TRBV5-4
D gene: NA
clone size: NA

CDR3 DNA: TGTGCCAGCAGCTTGGGAGGGTGGGGAGTAAACGAGCAGTACTTC
CDR3 protein: CASSLGGWGVNEQYF
J gene: TRBJ2-7
V gene: TRBV5-6
D gene: NA
clone size: NA

CDR3 DNA: TGCGCCAGCAGCTTGGCTATGCGGTCTACTTTATCAGAGCAGTACTTC
CDR3 protein: CASSLAMRSTLSEQYF
J gene: TRBJ2-7
V gene: TRBV5-1
D gene: NA
clone size: NA

CDR3 DNA: TGTGCCAGCAGCTTATATAGCACTGAACCATACGAGCAGTACTTC
CDR3 protein: CASSLYSTEPYEQYF
J gene: TRBJ2-7
V gene: TRBV13
D gene: NA
clone size: NA

CDR3 DNA: TGTGCCAGCAGTGTGAGGGAGGGAGATACGCAGTATTTT
CDR3 protein: CASSVREGDTQYF
J gene: TRBJ2-3
V gene: TRBV6-4
D gene: TRBD2
clone size: NA

CDR3 DNA: TGTGCCAGCAGAACCGACGGGGAGACCCAGTACTTC
CDR3 protein: CASRTDGETQYF
J gene: TRBJ2-5
V gene: TRBV2
D gene: NA
clone size: NA

CDR3 DNA: TGTGCCAGCAGCTACCCCGGGACCGTCTGGGAGCAGTACTTC
CDR3 protein: CASSYPGTVWEQYF
J gene: TRBJ2-7
V gene: TRBV5-6
D gene: NA
clone size: NA

CDR3 DNA: TGCGCCAGCAGTCGAAAACGGGTGAAGGAAAAACTGTTTTTT
CDR3 protein: CASSRKRVKEKLFF
J gene: TRBJ1-4
V gene: TRBV23-1
D gene: NA
clone size: once

CDR3 DNA: TGTGCCAGCAGCCTACTGTGGGGCACTGAAGCTTTCTTT
CDR3 protein: CASSLLWGTEAFF
J gene: TRBJ1-1
V gene: TRBV28
D gene: NA
clone size: NA

CDR3 DNA: TGTGCCAGCAGCGTAGCACTAGCGGGCGCCCGCGGGGAGACCCAGTACTTC
CDR3 protein: CASSVALAGARGETQYF
J gene: TRBJ2-5
V gene: TRBV9
D gene: TRBD2
clone size: NA

CDR3 DNA: TGTGCCAGTAGAACTGCGTCGTTCTCCTACGAGCAGTACTTC
CDR3 protein: CASRTASFSYEQYF
J gene: TRBJ2-7
V gene: TRBV28
D gene: NA
clone size: NA

CDR3 DNA: TGTGCCAGCAGCTTAGTACAGGGAAACACTGAAGCTTTCTTT
CDR3 protein: CASSLVQGNTEAFF
J gene: TRBJ1-1
V gene: TRBV7-9
D gene: NA
clone size: NA

CDR3 DNA: TGTGCCAGCAGCCCGGGACTAGCCAGAAACATTCAGTACTTC
CDR3 protein: CASSPGLARNIQYF
J gene: TRBJ2-4
V gene: TRBV7-2
D gene: TRBD2
clone size: NA

CDR3 DNA: TGTGCCAGTAGTATAGATCCGTCTACAGGTTACCACTATGGCTACACCTTC
CDR3 protein: CASSIDPSTGYHYGYTF
J gene: TRBJ1-2
V gene: TRBV19
D gene: NA
clone size: NA

CDR3 DNA: TGTGCCAGCAGCTCGCAGGGTATCGGCGGCTACACCTTC
CDR3 protein: CASSSQGIGGYTF
J gene: TRBJ1-2
V gene: TRBV7-2
D gene: NA
clone size: NA

CDR3 DNA: TGCGCCAGCAGTCTTTCGGGGGAGCAGTACTTC
CDR3 protein: CASSLSGEQYF
J gene: TRBJ2-7
V gene: TRBV23-1
D gene: NA
clone size: NA